This TCR beta chain was obtained from a study of identical twins. Study-level findings and limits: Weaker excess sharing between twins was seen in beta out-of-frame sequences.

Germline values: CDR1 KGHSH, CDR2 LQKENI. The ends were cut back, 3 bases at V and 1 base at J, with 14 bases in the middle. This CDR3 has 16 residues. TCRdb fed the 5' RACE reads into MiXCR, producing one record per CDR3 protein. The sample includes about 720,000 distinct CDR3 sequences, about 20% seen only once; the top ten take 10% to 15%. This clonotype has at least ten counts. Its antigen is still unknown. This same sample was also taken into another study, of T cells expressing NK-cell markers. That investigation notes: Within the sequenced cohort of eight donors, seven exhibited HCMV seropositivity and one was seronegative. In a group of 5 or 6 donors, dominant NKG2C+ clonotypes represented about 1.0-7.5% of CD8+ T cells.

The receptor was derived from a woman between 18 and 29 years old in good health. The chain uses TRBV18 and TRBJ2-3; D is perhaps TRBD1 (5 bases). Specimen: PBMCs. Here the CDR3 reads CASSPDWPGRTDTQYF. For the CDR3, the DNA is TGTGCCAGCTCACCGGATTGGCCAGGGCGCACAGATACGCAGTATTTT.